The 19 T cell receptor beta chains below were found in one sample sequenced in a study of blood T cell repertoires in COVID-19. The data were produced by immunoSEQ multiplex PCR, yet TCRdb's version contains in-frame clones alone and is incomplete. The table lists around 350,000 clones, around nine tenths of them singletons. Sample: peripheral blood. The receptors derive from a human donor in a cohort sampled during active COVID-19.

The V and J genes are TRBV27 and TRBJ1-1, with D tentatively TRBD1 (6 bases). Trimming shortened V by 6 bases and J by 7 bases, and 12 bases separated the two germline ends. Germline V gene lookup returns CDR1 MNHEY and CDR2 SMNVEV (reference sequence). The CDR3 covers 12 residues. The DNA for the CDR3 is TGTGCCAGCAGCGCGGGGGCGGGTGAAGCTTTCTTT. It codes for CASSAGAGEAFF.

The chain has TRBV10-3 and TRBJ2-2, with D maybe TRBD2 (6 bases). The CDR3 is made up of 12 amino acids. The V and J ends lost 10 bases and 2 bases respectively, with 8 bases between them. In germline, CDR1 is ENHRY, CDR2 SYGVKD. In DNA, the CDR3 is TGTGCCACCGGGACTAACACCGGGGAGCTGTTTTTT. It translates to CATGTNTGELFF.

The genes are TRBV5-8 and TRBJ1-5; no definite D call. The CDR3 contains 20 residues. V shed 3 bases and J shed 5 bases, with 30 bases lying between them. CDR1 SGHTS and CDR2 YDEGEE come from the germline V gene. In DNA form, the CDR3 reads TGTGCCAGCAGCTCGGGAGTCCTGAGATCATTCGGTGCGGCCTATCAGCCCCAGCATTTT. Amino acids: CASSSGVLRSFGAAYQPQHF.

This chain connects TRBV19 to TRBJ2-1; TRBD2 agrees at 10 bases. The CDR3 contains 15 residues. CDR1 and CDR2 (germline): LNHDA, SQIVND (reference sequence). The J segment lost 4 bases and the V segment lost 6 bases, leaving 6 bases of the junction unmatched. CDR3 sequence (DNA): TGTGCCAGTAGCTTTCTAGCGGGGGAATACAATGAGCAGTTCTTC. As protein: CASSFLAGEYNEQFF.

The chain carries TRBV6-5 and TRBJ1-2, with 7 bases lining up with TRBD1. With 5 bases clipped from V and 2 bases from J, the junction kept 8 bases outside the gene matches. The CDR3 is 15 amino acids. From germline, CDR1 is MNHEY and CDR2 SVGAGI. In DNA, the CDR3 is TGTGCCAGCAGTCAACAGGGGCCAGGGAACTATGGCTACACCTTC. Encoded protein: CASSQQGPGNYGYTF.

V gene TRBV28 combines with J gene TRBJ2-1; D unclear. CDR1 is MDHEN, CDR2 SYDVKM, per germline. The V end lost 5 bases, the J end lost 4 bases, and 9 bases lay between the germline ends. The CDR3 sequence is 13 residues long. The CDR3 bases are TGTGCCAGCAGTGTCGGTTTTTACAATGAGCAGTTCTTC. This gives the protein CASSVGFYNEQFF.

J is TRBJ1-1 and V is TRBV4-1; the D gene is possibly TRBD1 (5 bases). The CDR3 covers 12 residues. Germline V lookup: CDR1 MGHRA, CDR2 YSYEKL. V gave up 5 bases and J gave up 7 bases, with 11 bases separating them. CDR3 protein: CASSGGDGEAFF. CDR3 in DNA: TGCGCCAGCAGCGGAGGGGACGGTGAAGCTTTCTTT.

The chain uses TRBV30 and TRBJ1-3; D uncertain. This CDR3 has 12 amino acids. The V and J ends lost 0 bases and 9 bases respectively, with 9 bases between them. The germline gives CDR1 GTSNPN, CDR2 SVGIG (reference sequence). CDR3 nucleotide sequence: TGTGCCTGGAGTGTGACTCGGCTCACCATATATTTT. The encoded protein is CAWSVTRLTIYF.

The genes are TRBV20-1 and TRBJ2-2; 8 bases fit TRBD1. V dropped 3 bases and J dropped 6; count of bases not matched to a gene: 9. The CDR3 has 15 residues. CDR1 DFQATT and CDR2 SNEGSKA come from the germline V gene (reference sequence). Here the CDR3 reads CSASAHRDRSGELFF. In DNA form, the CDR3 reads TGCAGTGCTAGTGCTCACCGGGACAGGTCCGGGGAGCTGTTTTTT.

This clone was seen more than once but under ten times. CDR3 coding DNA: TGTGCCAGCAGCTCTTTGACAGGAGATGGCTACACCTTC. Protein: CASSSLTGDGYTF. V gene TRBV7-2 combines with J gene TRBJ1-2; TRBD1 is a possible D gene (6 bases). The CDR3 contains 13 residues. From germline, CDR1 is SGHTA and CDR2 FQGNSA. V lost 4 bases and J 6 bases, leaving 12 bases between the germline ends.

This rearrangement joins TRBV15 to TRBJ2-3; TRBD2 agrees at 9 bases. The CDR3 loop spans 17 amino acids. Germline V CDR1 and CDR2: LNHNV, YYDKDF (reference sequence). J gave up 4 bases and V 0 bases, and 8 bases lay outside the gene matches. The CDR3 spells CATSRDLAGGSADTQYF. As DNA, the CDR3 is TGTGCCACCAGCAGAGATCTGGCGGGGGGGAGCGCAGATACGCAGTATTTT.

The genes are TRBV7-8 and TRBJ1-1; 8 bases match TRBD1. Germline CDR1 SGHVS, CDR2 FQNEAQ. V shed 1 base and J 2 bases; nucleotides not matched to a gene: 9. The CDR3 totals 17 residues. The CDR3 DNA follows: TGTGCCAGCAGCTTAGAGAGGGTCACAGGGGGAAACACTGAAGCTTTCTTT. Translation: CASSLERVTGGNTEAFF.

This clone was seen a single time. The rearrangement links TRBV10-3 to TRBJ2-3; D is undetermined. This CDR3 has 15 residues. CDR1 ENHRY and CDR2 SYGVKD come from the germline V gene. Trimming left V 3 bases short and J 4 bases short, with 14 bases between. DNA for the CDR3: TGTGCCATCAGTGACCCCGTGAGGAAAGCAGATACGCAGTATTTT. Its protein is CAISDPVRKADTQYF.

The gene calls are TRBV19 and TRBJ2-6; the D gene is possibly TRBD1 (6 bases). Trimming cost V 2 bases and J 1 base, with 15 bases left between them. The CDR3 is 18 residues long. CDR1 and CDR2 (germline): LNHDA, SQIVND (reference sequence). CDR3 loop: CASSIRRTAFSGANVLTF. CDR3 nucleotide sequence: TGTGCCAGTAGTATAAGGAGGACAGCGTTTTCTGGGGCCAACGTCCTGACTTTC.

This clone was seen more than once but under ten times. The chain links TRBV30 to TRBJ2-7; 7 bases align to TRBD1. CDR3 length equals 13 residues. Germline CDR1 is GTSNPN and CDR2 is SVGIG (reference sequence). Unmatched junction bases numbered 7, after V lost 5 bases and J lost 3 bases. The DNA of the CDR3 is TGTGCCTGGGTAGACAGGGCAGGCTACGAGCAGTACTTC. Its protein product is CAWVDRAGYEQYF.

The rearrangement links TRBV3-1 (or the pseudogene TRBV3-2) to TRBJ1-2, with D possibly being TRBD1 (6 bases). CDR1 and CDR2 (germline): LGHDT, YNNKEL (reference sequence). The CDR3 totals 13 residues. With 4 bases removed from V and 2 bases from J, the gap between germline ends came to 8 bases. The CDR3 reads CASSRGGNYGYTF. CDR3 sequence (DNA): TGTGCCAGCAGCCGGGGGGGCAACTATGGCTACACCTTC.

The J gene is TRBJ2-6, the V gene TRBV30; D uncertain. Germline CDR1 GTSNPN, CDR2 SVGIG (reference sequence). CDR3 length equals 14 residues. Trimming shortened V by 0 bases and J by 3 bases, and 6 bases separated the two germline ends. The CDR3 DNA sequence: TGTGCCTGGAGTGTAACAATTGGGGCCAACGTCCTGACTTTC. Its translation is CAWSVTIGANVLTF.

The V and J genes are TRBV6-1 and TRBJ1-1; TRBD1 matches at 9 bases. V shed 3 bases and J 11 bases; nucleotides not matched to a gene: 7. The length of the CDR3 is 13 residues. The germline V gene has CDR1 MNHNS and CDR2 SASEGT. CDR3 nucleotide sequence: TGTGCCAGCAGTGACACAGGGGGCGCCGGGGCTTTCTTT. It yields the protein CASSDTGGAGAFF.

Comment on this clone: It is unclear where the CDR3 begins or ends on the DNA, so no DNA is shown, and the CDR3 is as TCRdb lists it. The CDR3 spells CASSEVAGGNF. The chain couples TRBV6-1 to TRBJ2-5; the DNA was not compared with TRBD2, the D call given in the table. The CDR3 length is 11 residues, termini included. Germline assignment: CDR1 MNHNS and CDR2 SASEGT.